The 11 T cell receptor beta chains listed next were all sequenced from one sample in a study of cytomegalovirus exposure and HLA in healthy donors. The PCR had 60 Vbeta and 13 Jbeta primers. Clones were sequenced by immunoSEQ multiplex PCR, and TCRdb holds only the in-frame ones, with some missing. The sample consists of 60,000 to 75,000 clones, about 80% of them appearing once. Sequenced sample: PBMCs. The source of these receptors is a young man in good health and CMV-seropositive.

CDR3 residues: CASSLRSGGFGSPLHF. The CDR3 bases are TGTGCCAGCAGCCTTCGATCGGGGGGCTTTGGTTCACCCCTCCACTTT. The genes are TRBV13 and TRBJ1-6; possibly TRBD1 for D (6 bases). V was clipped by 5 bases and J by 9 bases, with 20 bases between them. This CDR3 has 16 amino acids. In germline, CDR1 is PRHDT, CDR2 FYEKMQ (reference sequence). The whole variable domain, filled in from reference TRBV13 and TRBJ1-6, reads AAGVIQSPRHLIKEKRETATLKCYPIPRHDTVYWYQQGPGQDPQFLISFYEKMQSDKGSIPDRFSAQQFSDYHSELNMSSLELGDSALYFCASSLRSGGFGSPLHFGNGTRLTVT.

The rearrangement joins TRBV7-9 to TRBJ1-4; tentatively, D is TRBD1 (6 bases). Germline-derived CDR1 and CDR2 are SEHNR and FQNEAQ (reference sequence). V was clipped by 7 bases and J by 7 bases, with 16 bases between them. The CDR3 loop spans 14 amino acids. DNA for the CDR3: TGTGCCAGCAACTCAGCAGGGGAGGGTGAAAAACTGTTTTTT. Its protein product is CASNSAGEGEKLFF.

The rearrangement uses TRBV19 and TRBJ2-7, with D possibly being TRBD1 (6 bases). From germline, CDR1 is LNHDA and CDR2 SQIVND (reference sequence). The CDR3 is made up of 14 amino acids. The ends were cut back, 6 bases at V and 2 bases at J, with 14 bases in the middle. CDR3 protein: CASSPGTYTYEQYF. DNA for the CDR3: TGTGCCAGTAGCCCCGGGACATATACCTACGAGCAGTACTTC.

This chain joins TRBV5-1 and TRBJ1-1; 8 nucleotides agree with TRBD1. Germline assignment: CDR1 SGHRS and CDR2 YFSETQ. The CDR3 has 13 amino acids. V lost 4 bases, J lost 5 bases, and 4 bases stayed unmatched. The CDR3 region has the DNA TGCGCCAGCAGCGTACAGGGGGGTACTGAAGCTTTCTTT. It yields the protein CASSVQGGTEAFF.

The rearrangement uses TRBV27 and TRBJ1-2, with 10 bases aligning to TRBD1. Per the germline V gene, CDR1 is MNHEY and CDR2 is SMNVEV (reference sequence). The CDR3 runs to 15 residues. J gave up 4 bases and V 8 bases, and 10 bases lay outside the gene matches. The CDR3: CASSPSTGGAYGYTF. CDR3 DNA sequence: TGTGCCAGCTCACCATCGACAGGGGGCGCCTATGGCTACACCTTC.

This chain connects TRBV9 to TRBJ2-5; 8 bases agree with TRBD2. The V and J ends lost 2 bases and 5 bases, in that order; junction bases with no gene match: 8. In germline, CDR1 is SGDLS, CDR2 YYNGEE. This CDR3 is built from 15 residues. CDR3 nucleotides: TGTGCCAGCAGCGTTGGTCTAGGCGGGAGGGAGACCCAGTACTTC. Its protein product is CASSVGLGGRETQYF.

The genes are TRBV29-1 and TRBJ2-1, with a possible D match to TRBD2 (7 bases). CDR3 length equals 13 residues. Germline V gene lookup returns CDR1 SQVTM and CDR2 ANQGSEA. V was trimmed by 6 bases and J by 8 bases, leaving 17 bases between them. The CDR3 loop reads CSVRHGGGDEQFF. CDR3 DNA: TGCAGCGTGCGACATGGAGGGGGGGATGAGCAGTTCTTC.

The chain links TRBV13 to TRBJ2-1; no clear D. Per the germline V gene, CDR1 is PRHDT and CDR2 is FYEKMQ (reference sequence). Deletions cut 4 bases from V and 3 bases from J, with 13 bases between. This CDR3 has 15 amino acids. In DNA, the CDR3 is TGTGCCAGCAGCTCCCCTGATCTTAGCTACAATGAGCAGTTCTTC. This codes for CASSSPDLSYNEQFF.

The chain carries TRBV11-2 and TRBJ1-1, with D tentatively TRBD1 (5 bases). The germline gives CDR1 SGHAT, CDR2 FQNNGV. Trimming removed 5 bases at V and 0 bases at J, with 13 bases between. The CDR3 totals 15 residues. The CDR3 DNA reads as TGTGCCAGCAGCGCGCGACAGATTCTGAACACTGAAGCTTTCTTT. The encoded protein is CASSARQILNTEAFF.

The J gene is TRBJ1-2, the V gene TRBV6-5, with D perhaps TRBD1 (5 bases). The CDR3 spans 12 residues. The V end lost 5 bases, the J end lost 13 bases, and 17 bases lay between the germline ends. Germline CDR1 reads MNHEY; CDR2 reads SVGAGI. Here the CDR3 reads CASSPGEERPTF. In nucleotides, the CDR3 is TGTGCCAGCAGTCCGGGGGAAGAGCGCCCCACCTTC.

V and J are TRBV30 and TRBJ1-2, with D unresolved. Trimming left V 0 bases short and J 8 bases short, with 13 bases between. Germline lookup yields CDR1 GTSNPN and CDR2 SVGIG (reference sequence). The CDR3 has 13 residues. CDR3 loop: CAWSVRGIGGYTF. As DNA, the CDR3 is TGTGCCTGGAGTGTACGGGGAATAGGGGGCTACACCTTC.